The 13 T cell receptor beta chains presented below share a single source sample, sequenced in a study of human T cells and chemical hapten exposure. TCRdb passed the RACE reads through MiXCR, listing each CDR3 protein once. This repertoire shows about 68,000 distinct CDR3 sequences, about 10% found once; its top ten account for approximately 5.5%. Time point meaning: pre-sensitization, week 0. Stated treatment: therapeutic diphenylcyclopropenone sensitization with weekly scalp DPC. This material consisted of whole blood, taken in connection with sensitization to the hapten diphenylcyclopropenone (DPC). Receptor source: a woman between 45 and 60 years old with alopecia areata. Some clones in this sample may be carry-over from other donors' samples.

This clonotype was found a few times. V gene TRBV18 combines with J gene TRBJ1-2; D remains unclear. In germline, CDR1 is KGHSH, CDR2 LQKENI. Trimming stripped 8 bases from V and 2 bases from J, with 15 bases between. The CDR3 runs to 14 residues. The CDR3 protein is CASHLGIKNYGYTF. The CDR3 DNA reads as TGTGCCAGCCACCTGGGCATCAAGAACTATGGCTACACCTTC. The whole variable domain, remainder taken from reference TRBV18 and TRBJ1-2, is NAGVMQNPRHLVRRRGQEARLRCSPMKGHSHVYWYRQLPEEGLKFMVYLQKENIIDESGMPKERFSAEFPKEGPSILRIQQVVRGDSAAYFCASHLGIKNYGYTFGSGTRLTVV.

This clonotype has only a few counts. The chain carries TRBV7-6 and TRBJ2-3; the match to TRBD1 covers 10 bases. Germline assignment: CDR1 SGHVS and CDR2 FNYEAQ. After removal of 11 bases from V and 1 base from J, the junction contained 21 bases not matched to a gene. CDR3 length: 19 residues. The CDR3 DNA sequence: TGTGCCTCTACTTCCCAGCCCCCGGGACAGGGGTTCGGCACAGATACGCAGTATTTT. Its translation: CASTSQPPGQGFGTDTQYF.

This clonotype has a count of ten or more. The chain uses TRBV6-2 or TRBV6-3 and TRBJ2-7; D uncertain. Germline V CDR1 and CDR2: MNHEY, SVGEGT. The CDR3 consists of 15 residues. V lost 2 bases, J lost 3 bases, and 14 bases lay in between. CDR3 nucleotide sequence: TGTGCCAGCAGTTACCCCTCCGGCTTGGGCTACGAGCAGTACTTC. As protein: CASSYPSGLGYEQYF.

This clonotype was seen many times. The chain links TRBV7-9 to TRBJ2-1, with 10 bases fitting TRBD2. The germline V gene has CDR1 SEHNR and CDR2 FQNEAQ (reference sequence). This CDR3 region has 15 residues. J gave up 4 bases and V 7 bases, and 7 bases lay outside the gene matches. CDR3 sequence (DNA): TGTGCCAGCAACCCTCTAGCGGGGGTGTACAATGAGCAGTTCTTC. Its translation: CASNPLAGVYNEQFF.

This clonotype appeared many times. The J gene is TRBJ1-1, the V gene TRBV7-6; D uncertain. CDR3 length: 15 amino acids. Germline V gives CDR1 SGHVS, CDR2 FNYEAQ. Trimming removed 0 bases at V and 3 bases at J, with 11 bases between. The CDR3 loop reads CASSLAPWRDTEAFF. CDR3 in DNA: TGTGCCAGCAGCTTAGCCCCATGGAGAGACACTGAAGCTTTCTTT.

A note on this clonotype: Mismatch with germline at one junction end may stem from a read error. V gene TRBV6-2 or TRBV6-3 combines with J gene TRBJ1-2; possibly TRBD1 for D (6 bases). CDR1 and CDR2 from the germline V gene are MNHEY and SVGEGT. The CDR3 consists of 15 residues. In DNA form, the CDR3 reads TGTGCCAGCACTCGCGGAGGGGGTCTTAACTCTGGCTACACCTTC. Its translation is CASTRGGGLNSGYTF.

In this sample, this clonotype turned up a few times. The chain uses TRBV6-6 and TRBJ1-1; D remains unclear. The CDR3 loop spans 12 amino acids. In germline, CDR1 is MNHNY, CDR2 SVGAGI (reference sequence). V lost 3 bases, J lost 1 base, and 3 bases lay in between. In nucleotides, the CDR3 is TGTGCCAGCAGTTATCCGAACACTGAAGCTTTCTTT. This sequence encodes CASSYPNTEAFF.

This clonotype was recorded at least ten times. The gene calls are TRBV9 and TRBJ2-2; weak D call: TRBD2 (6 bases). V was trimmed by 0 bases and J by 4 bases, leaving 13 bases between them. CDR3 size: 16 residues. Looked up from germline, CDR1 is SGDLS and CDR2 is YYNGEE. CDR3 sequence: CASSVGLATSTGELFF. The CDR3 bases are TGTGCCAGCAGCGTAGGGCTAGCGACGAGCACCGGGGAGCTGTTTTTT.

This clonotype occurred many times. The chain recombines TRBV2 with TRBJ1-2; TRBD1 is a possible D gene (6 bases). The CDR3 is 15 amino acids. The V and J ends lost 4 bases and 7 bases respectively, with 19 bases between them. The germline V gene has CDR1 SNHLY and CDR2 FYNNEI. The CDR3 DNA reads TGTGCCAGCAGTGGGGGGACACTGGGATCTTTTGGCTACACCTTC. Residues: CASSGGTLGSFGYTF.

This clonotype was found many times. The chain combines TRBV29-1 with TRBJ1-5; 9 bases map to TRBD1. Losses at the gene ends were 6 bases for V and 7 bases for J; bases not matched to a gene: 4. Germline-derived CDR1 and CDR2 are SQVTM and ANQGSEA. The CDR3 has 12 residues. CDR3 nucleotides: TGCAGCGTAAGGACAGGGGAACAGCCCCAGCATTTT. This encodes CSVRTGEQPQHF.

The chain carries TRBV3-1 and TRBJ2-7; no clear D. Trimming took 5 bases from V and 5 from J, leaving 7 bases between them. Germline V CDR1 and CDR2: LGHDT, YNNKEL (reference sequence). The CDR3 is 11 amino acids. This CDR3 reads CASSALNEQYF. The DNA for the CDR3 is TGTGCCAGCAGCGCCTTGAACGAGCAGTACTTC.

Many counts were recorded for this clonotype. The chain uses TRBV27 and TRBJ2-1; D gene uncertain. This CDR3 has 16 residues. Per germline, CDR1 MNHEY and CDR2 SMNVEV (reference sequence). Trimming shortened V by 4 bases and J by 3 bases, and 16 bases separated the two germline ends. DNA for the CDR3: TGTGCCAGCAGTTCTTCCGTCCCGAGCCTCTACAATGAGCAGTTCTTC. Translation gives CASSSSVPSLYNEQFF.

This clonotype was detected ten times or more. V is TRBV29-1 and J is TRBJ2-3; D remains unclear. The length of the CDR3 is 13 residues. Germline lookup yields CDR1 SQVTM and CDR2 ANQGSEA. The V end lost 3 bases, the J end lost 4 bases, and 11 bases lay between the germline ends. CDR3 residues: CSVEVQLADTQYF. In DNA form, the CDR3 reads TGCAGCGTTGAGGTGCAGTTGGCAGATACGCAGTATTTT.